Listed below are T cell receptor beta chains from one sample, sequenced in a study of T cells after yellow fever vaccination. TCRdb reanalysed the 5' RACE reads using MiXCR and keeps one entry per CDR3 protein. The sample holds a few hundred thousand distinct CDR3 sequences, roughly 4% seen once. Sequencing used PBMCs, obtained 5 days after the yellow fever booster vaccination. The receptors were sampled from a man in his late teens or twenties who received the YFV17D yellow fever vaccine. CDR3s include the opening cysteine and the closing phenylalanine or tryptophan. Each record gives: J gene, clone size, D gene, V gene, CDR3 protein, CDR3 DNA. D genes are given only for firm matches. Size values are once, few and many counts, or a class for expanded clones, and some rows have none.

>TRBJ2-1|few|TRBD2|TRBV10-3
CATRQAGGSGEQFF
TGTGCCACCCGACAGGCGGGGGGCTCTGGCGAGCAGTTCTTC
>TRBJ2-3|few|.|TRBV29-1
CSVASGGGHTQYF
TGCAGCGTTGCCTCCGGGGGTGGGCATACGCAGTATTTT
>TRBJ2-5|few|TRBD2|TRBV5-4
CASSLDSGEETQYF
TGTGCCAGCAGCTTGGATAGCGGGGAAGAGACCCAGTACTTC
>TRBJ1-5|few|TRBD1|TRBV6-5
CASSSATGRKLNQPQHF
TGTGCCAGCAGTTCGGCGACAGGGCGGAAACTCAATCAGCCCCAGCATTTT
>TRBJ2-5|few|TRBD2|TRBV7-2
CASSLLGGGTQETQYF
TGTGCCAGCAGCTTATTGGGCGGGGGGACACAAGAGACCCAGTACTTC
>TRBJ1-2|few|TRBD1|TRBV7-3
CASSFAPGQGDGYTF
TGTGCCAGCAGCTTCGCCCCGGGACAGGGCGATGGCTACACCTTC
>TRBJ2-1|few|TRBD1|TRBV24-1
CATSDRGGPSKQFF
TGTGCCACCAGTGATAGAGGGGGCCCCAGTAAGCAGTTCTTC
>TRBJ1-2|few|.|TRBV4-3
CASSQDRGWGNGYTF
TGCGCCAGCAGCCAAGACAGGGGTTGGGGAAATGGCTACACCTTC
>TRBJ1-1|.|.|TRBV11-2
CASSLANRAFMNTEAFF
TGTGCCAGCAGCTTAGCAAACAGGGCATTCATGAACACTGAAGCTTTCTTT
>TRBJ2-5|few|.|TRBV2
CASSGLPRGETQYF
TGTGCCAGCAGTGGGCTTCCTAGAGGCGAGACCCAGTACTTC
>TRBJ2-1|.|TRBD2|TRBV6-5
CASSRLAGALDNEQFF
TGTGCCAGCAGTAGACTAGCGGGGGCCCTAGATAATGAGCAGTTCTTC
>TRBJ2-3|few|TRBD1|TRBV4-1
CASSRPAGTGFLPRGSDTQYF
TGCGCCAGCAGCCGGCCCGCCGGGACAGGGTTTTTGCCGAGGGGATCGGATACGCAGTATTTT
>TRBJ2-1|many|.|TRBV5-1
CASSEDLMERFF
TGCGCCAGCAGCGAGGACTTGATGGAGAGGTTCTTC
>TRBJ2-2|few|.|TRBV20-1
CSAPAAGSPTGELFF
TGCAGTGCCCCTGCGGCCGGGAGCCCGACCGGGGAGCTGTTTTTT
>TRBJ2-3|.|.|TRBV5-1
CASSLWSVGTDTQYF
TGCGCCAGCAGCTTGTGGTCAGTCGGGACAGATACGCAGTATTTT
>TRBJ2-5|few|TRBD1|TRBV10-3
CAISESGTGKETQYF
TGTGCCATCAGTGAATCCGGGACAGGGAAAGAGACCCAGTACTTC
>TRBJ2-5|few|.|TRBV7-2
CASSTSGTSGGTQYF
TGTGCCAGCAGCACCTCCGGGACATCTGGGGGGACCCAGTACTTC
>TRBJ1-6|.|TRBD1|TRBV20-1
CSASTGAYNSPLHF
TGCAGTGCTAGTACAGGGGCCTATAATTCACCCCTCCACTTT
>TRBJ2-5|.|TRBD2|TRBV7-2
CASSRTSGGAQETQYF
TGTGCCAGCAGCAGGACTAGCGGGGGGGCTCAAGAGACCCAGTACTTC
>TRBJ1-2|few|TRBD1|TRBV3-1
CASSQYGTGLYGYTF
TGTGCCAGCAGCCAATATGGGACAGGGCTCTATGGCTACACCTTC
>TRBJ2-7|few|TRBD2|TRBV7-8
CASSRSTGGLTYEQYF
TGTGCCAGCAGCCGAAGCACGGGAGGGCTTACCTACGAGCAGTACTTC
>TRBJ2-5|.|.|TRBV6-4
CASSEQRGETQYF
TGTGCCAGCAGTGAGCAGCGAGGAGAGACCCAGTACTTC
>TRBJ2-1|few|.|TRBV5-1
CASSLAPNFEGNNEQFF
TGCGCCAGCAGCTTGGCCCCCAACTTCGAGGGCAACAATGAGCAGTTCTTC
>TRBJ2-5|.|TRBD1|TRBV29-1
CSVGSSPGQRQETQYF
TGCAGCGTTGGCTCATCGCCGGGACAGAGGCAAGAGACCCAGTACTTC
>TRBJ2-1|.|TRBD1|TRBV7-3
CASSLSGDSAYNEQFF
TGTGCCAGCAGCTTATCCGGGGACAGCGCCTACAATGAGCAGTTCTTC
>TRBJ2-3|many|TRBD2|TRBV10-3
CAIISGREGRMDTQYF
TGTGCCATCATCTCGGGGAGGGAAGGGCGGATGGATACGCAGTATTTT
>TRBJ2-7|.|.|TRBV5-1
CASSSGGLNYEQYF
TGCGCCAGCAGCTCCGGGGGGCTCAACTACGAGCAGTACTTC
>TRBJ2-3|many|TRBD2|TRBV29-1
CSVDGGYTDTQYF
TGCAGCGTTGACGGGGGGTACACAGATACGCAGTATTTT
>TRBJ2-2|many|.|TRBV5-1
CASSLYYALNTGELFF
TGCGCCAGCAGCTTGTATTACGCACTTAACACCGGGGAGCTGTTTTTT
>TRBJ2-2|.|.|TRBV18
CTSSPGPGFANTGELFF
TGTACCAGCTCACCCGGACCGGGCTTCGCGAACACCGGGGAGCTGTTTTTT
>TRBJ2-5|many|.|TRBV7-2
CASSPGLGRQETQYF
TGTGCCAGCAGCCCAGGGTTGGGCCGCCAAGAGACCCAGTACTTC
>TRBJ1-2|.|.|TRBV19
CASSIGGSYGYTF
TGTGCCAGTAGTATAGGGGGAAGCTATGGCTACACCTTC
>TRBJ2-3|few|.|TRBV24-1
CATSDLGAASTDTQYF
TGTGCCACCAGTGATCTCGGGGCGGCGAGCACAGATACGCAGTATTTT
>TRBJ2-2|many|TRBD1|TRBV5-1
CASSPGQGDTGELFF
TGCGCCAGCAGCCCAGGACAGGGTGACACCGGGGAGCTGTTTTTT
>TRBJ1-4|.|TRBD1|TRBV6-1
CASSEKVRQGDEKLFF
TGTGCCAGCAGTGAAAAAGTCCGACAGGGGGATGAAAAACTGTTTTTT
>TRBJ1-4|.|.|TRBV7-9
CASSLNRVRANEKLFF
TGTGCCAGCAGCTTAAACAGGGTTCGGGCTAATGAAAAACTGTTTTTT
>TRBJ2-7|many|TRBD1|TRBV7-2
CASSLVGTGVPTYEQYF
TGTGCCAGCAGCTTAGTGGGGACAGGGGTTCCAACCTACGAGCAGTACTTC
>TRBJ2-3|.|.|TRBV5-6
CASSLATTRTTDTQYF
TGTGCCAGCAGCTTGGCCACTACTCGAACTACAGATACGCAGTATTTT
>TRBJ2-5|many|TRBD2|TRBV9
CASSVGYSGGQETQYF
TGTGCCAGCAGCGTAGGATACAGCGGGGGGCAAGAGACCCAGTACTTC
>TRBJ1-1|.|TRBD1|TRBV7-9
CASSPVGDSAAFF
TGTGCCAGCAGTCCTGTCGGGGACAGCGCGGCTTTCTTT
>TRBJ2-7|few|TRBD1|TRBV18
CASSDPGQGDDEQYF
TGTGCCAGCTCGGATCCGGGACAGGGGGACGACGAGCAGTACTTC
>TRBJ1-2|few|.|TRBV25-1
CASSAGIGFYGYTF
TGTGCCAGCAGTGCAGGCATTGGGTTCTATGGCTACACCTTC
>TRBJ1-6|.|TRBD1|TRBV2
CASTGQGFSPLHF
TGTGCCAGCACTGGACAGGGTTTTTCACCCCTCCACTTT
>TRBJ2-5|few|.|TRBV7-2
CASSLGRSQETQYF
TGTGCCAGCAGCTTGGGGCGGTCTCAAGAGACCCAGTACTTC
>TRBJ2-1|many|TRBD2|TRBV7-3
CASRSGGDNEQFF
TGTGCCAGCAGGAGCGGGGGGGACAATGAGCAGTTCTTC
>TRBJ1-4|.|.|TRBV5-1
CASSLRDPRGEKLFF
TGCGCCAGCAGCCTCCGGGACCCCCGGGGTGAAAAACTGTTTTTT